The rows below give T cell receptor beta chains drawn from one sample of a study of blood T cells in healthy people across ages. Via MiXCR, TCRdb re-called the 5' RACE reads, giving one row per CDR3 protein. The sample yields about 670,000 distinct CDR3 sequences, around 38% seen once. The specimen was blood. These TCRs come from an older man in good health. Each CDR3 is given with its conserved first and last residue. The D gene is left open where the match is weak. Clone size, where shown, is once, few, many, or a class for clones that have expanded.

CDR3	DNA	V	J	D	size
CASRRGNGVGETQYF	TGTGCCAGCAGGAGAGGGAACGGGGTGGGGGAGACCCAGTACTTC	TRBV7-6	TRBJ2-5	NA	NA
CAISEANGGYGYTF	TGTGCCATCAGTGAGGCAAATGGAGGCTATGGCTACACCTTC	TRBV10-3	TRBJ1-2	NA	few
CANSYSGDNREGETQYF	TGTGCCAACAGTTACTCTGGGGACAATCGGGAGGGAGAGACCCAGTACTTC	TRBV6-6	TRBJ2-5	TRBD2	NA
CASNLLGKTQYF	TGTGCCAGCAACCTCCTAGGGAAAACCCAGTACTTC	TRBV6-2/TRBV6-3	TRBJ2-5	NA	NA
CASSGTSGGASDTQYF	TGCGCCAGCAGCGGGACTAGCGGGGGGGCCTCAGATACGCAGTATTTT	TRBV5-1	TRBJ2-3	TRBD2	NA
CASSQVAAGGPILYNEQFF	TGTGCCAGCAGCCAAGTTGCAGCGGGGGGGCCCATTTTATACAATGAGCAGTTCTTC	TRBV3-1	TRBJ2-1	TRBD2	many
CASSQVVGRESTGELFF	TGCGCCAGCAGCCAAGTGGTCGGGCGGGAGAGCACCGGGGAGCTGTTTTTT	TRBV4-1	TRBJ2-2	TRBD2	NA
CASSQDLASGTDEQFF	TGCGCCAGCAGCCAAGATCTGGCTAGCGGCACAGATGAGCAGTTCTTC	TRBV4-2	TRBJ2-1	TRBD2	many
CASSSLNEQYF	TGTGCCAGCAGTAGCCTCAACGAGCAGTACTTC	TRBV6-2/TRBV6-3	TRBJ2-7	NA	NA
CATSSQGGALNEQFF	TGTGCCACCAGTTCCCAGGGTGGGGCCCTAAATGAGCAGTTCTTC	TRBV24-1	TRBJ2-1	NA	NA
CASSLNSGPKNIQYF	TGCGCCAGCAGCTTGAACAGCGGACCAAAAAACATTCAGTACTTC	TRBV5-1	TRBJ2-4	NA	few
CSVEAGTSGRASSYNEQFF	TGCAGCGTTGAAGCCGGGACTAGCGGGAGGGCAAGCTCCTACAATGAGCAGTTCTTC	TRBV29-1	TRBJ2-1	TRBD2	few
CSASVSVSNQPQHF	TGCAGTGCTAGTGTGTCCGTTAGCAATCAGCCCCAGCATTTT	TRBV20-1	TRBJ1-5	NA	once
CSATWPGQGYEQYF	TGCAGTGCTACCTGGCCGGGACAGGGATACGAGCAGTACTTC	TRBV20-1	TRBJ2-7	TRBD1	once
CASSLGRTGSYNEQFF	TGTGCCAGCAGCTTAGGGAGGACAGGCTCGTACAATGAGCAGTTCTTC	TRBV11-1	TRBJ2-1	TRBD1	many
CASSVTGTEQYF	TGTGCCAGCAGCGTCACAGGGACCGAGCAGTACTTC	TRBV7-2	TRBJ2-7	NA	NA
CASTFSKGATDTQYF	TGTGCCAGCACCTTCTCCAAAGGGGCCACAGATACGCAGTATTTT	TRBV7-2	TRBJ2-3	NA	NA
CASSGSGYEQYF	TGTGCCAGCAGCGGGAGCGGCTACGAGCAGTACTTC	TRBV11-2	TRBJ2-7	NA	few
CSARYRDRPYEQYF	TGCAGTGCTAGGTACCGGGACCGACCCTACGAGCAGTACTTC	TRBV20-1	TRBJ2-7	NA	few
CASSLGDRLTEAFF	TGCGCCAGCAGCTTGGGAGACAGGCTCACTGAAGCTTTCTTT	TRBV5-1	TRBJ1-1	NA	few
CSARDRGHGDTQYF	TGCAGTGCTAGGGACAGGGGGCATGGAGATACGCAGTATTTT	TRBV20-1	TRBJ2-3	TRBD1	few
CAGSQASGRGYEQYF	TGTGCCGGCAGCCAAGCCAGCGGGAGAGGCTACGAGCAGTACTTC	TRBV4-2	TRBJ2-7	TRBD2	NA
CASSNNRAYGYTF	TGTGCCAGCAGCAATAACAGGGCTTATGGCTACACCTTC	TRBV11-2	TRBJ1-2	NA	many
CAWSLGTVTEAFF	TGTGCCTGGAGTCTAGGGACAGTCACTGAAGCTTTCTTT	TRBV30	TRBJ1-1	TRBD1	once
CASSDYLRSEAFF	TGTGCCAGCAGTGACTATTTGCGATCTGAAGCTTTCTTT	TRBV6-5	TRBJ1-1	NA	NA
CASSEVGTRGQPQHF	TGTGCCAGCAGTGAGGTCGGGACGAGAGGTCAGCCCCAGCATTTT	TRBV6-1	TRBJ1-5	NA	few
CASSRGQGLNTEAFF	TGTGCCAGCAGTCGAGGGCAGGGGCTGAACACTGAAGCTTTCTTT	TRBV2	TRBJ1-1	NA	few
CASSIAVETQYF	TGTGCCAGCAGCATCGCGGTGGAGACCCAGTACTTC	TRBV7-6	TRBJ2-5	NA	few
CATSRLVGGSYNEQYF	TGTGCCACCAGCAGACTTGTGGGAGGGTCCTACAATGAGCAGTACTTC	TRBV15	TRBJ2-7	TRBD2	NA